Listed here is a single TCR beta chain. Its antigen remains unknown. The CDR3 contains 15 residues. Germline values: CDR1 SEHNR, CDR2 FQNEAQ (reference sequence). Trimming stripped 5 bases from V and 6 bases from J, with 19 bases between. PCR involved 60 Vbeta and 13 Jbeta primers. The data were produced by immunoSEQ multiplex PCR, yet TCRdb's version contains in-frame clones alone and is incomplete. The sample records about 200,000 clones, 82% being singletons. The data stem from a study of cytomegalovirus exposure and HLA in healthy donors. Study findings and constraints: Earlier analysis looked at TCR beta V segments, and most were productive about 90% or about 30% of the time. In a later analysis, productive TCRs from donors in an Asian-associated ancestry cluster reportedly carried fewer N-insertions than the cohort mean. Confirmation in vitro established that a few CMV-associated chains were specific for CMV antigens.

The sequenced material came from PBMCs. J is TRBJ1-1 and V is TRBV7-9, with a weak D call TRBD1 (5 bases). This TCR came from a woman between 40 and 55 years old in good health and CMV-seronegative. CDR3 sequence (DNA): TGTGCCAGCAGCGCCCACAAGGGGACTGAGGCTGAAGCTTTCTTT. This codes for CASSAHKGTEAEAFF. The entire variable domain, with the rest obtained from reference TRBV7-9 and TRBJ1-1, is as follows: DTGVSQNPRHKITKRGQNVTFRCDPISEHNRLYWYRQTLGQGPEFLTYFQNEAQLEKSRLLSDRFSAERPKGSFSTLEIQRTEQGDSAMYLCASSAHKGTEAEAFFGQGTRLTVV.